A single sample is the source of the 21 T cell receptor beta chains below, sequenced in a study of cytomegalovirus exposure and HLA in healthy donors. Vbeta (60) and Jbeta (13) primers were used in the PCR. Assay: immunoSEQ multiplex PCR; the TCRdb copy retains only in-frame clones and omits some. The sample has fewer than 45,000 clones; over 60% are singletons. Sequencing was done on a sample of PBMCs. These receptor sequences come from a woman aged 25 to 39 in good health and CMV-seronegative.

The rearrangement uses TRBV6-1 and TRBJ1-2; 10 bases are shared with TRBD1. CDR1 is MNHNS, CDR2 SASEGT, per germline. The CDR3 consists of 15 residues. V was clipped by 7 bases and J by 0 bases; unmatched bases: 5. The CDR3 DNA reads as TGTGCCAGCACCGGGACAGGGGTTTCTAACTATGGCTACACCTTC. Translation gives CASTGTGVSNYGYTF.

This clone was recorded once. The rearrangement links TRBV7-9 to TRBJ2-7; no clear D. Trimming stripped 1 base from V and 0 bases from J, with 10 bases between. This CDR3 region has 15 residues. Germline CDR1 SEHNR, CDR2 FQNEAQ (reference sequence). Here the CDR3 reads CASSLDASFSYEQYF. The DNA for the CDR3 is TGTGCCAGCAGCTTAGATGCCAGTTTCTCCTACGAGCAGTACTTC.

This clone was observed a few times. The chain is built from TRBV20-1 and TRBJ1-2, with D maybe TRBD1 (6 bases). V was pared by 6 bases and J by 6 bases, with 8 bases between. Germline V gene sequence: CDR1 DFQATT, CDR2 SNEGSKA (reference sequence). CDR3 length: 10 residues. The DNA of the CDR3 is TGCAGTGCAGCAGGGGATGGCTACACCTTC. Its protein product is CSAAGDGYTF.

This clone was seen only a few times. This CDR3 is CASSPISLMDEQFF. The CDR3 nucleotides are TGTGCCAGCAGCCCTATTTCCCTCATGGATGAGCAGTTCTTC. The chain uses TRBV5-4 and TRBJ2-1; D is ambiguous. Trimming removed 4 bases from V and 8 bases from J, with 16 bases in between. Germline CDR1 and CDR2: SGHNT and YYREEE (reference sequence). The CDR3 consists of 14 residues.

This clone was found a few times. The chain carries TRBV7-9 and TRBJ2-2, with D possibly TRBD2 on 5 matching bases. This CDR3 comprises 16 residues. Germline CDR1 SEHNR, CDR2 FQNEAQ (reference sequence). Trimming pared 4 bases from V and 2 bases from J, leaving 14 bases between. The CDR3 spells CASSWAEGVNTGELFF. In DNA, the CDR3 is TGTGCCAGCAGCTGGGCCGAGGGCGTAAACACCGGGGAGCTGTTTTTT.

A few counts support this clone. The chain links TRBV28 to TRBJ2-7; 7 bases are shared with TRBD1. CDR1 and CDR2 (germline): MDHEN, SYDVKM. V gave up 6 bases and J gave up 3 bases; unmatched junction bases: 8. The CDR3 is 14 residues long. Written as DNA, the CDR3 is TGTGCCAGCAGCAGACAGGGTCTGCTCTACGAGCAGTACTTC. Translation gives CASSRQGLLYEQYF.

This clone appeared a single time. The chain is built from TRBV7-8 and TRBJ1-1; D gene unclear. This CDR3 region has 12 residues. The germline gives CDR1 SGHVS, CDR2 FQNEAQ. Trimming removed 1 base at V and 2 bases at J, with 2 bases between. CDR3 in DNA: TGTGCCAGCAGCTTAGTAAACACTGAAGCTTTCTTT. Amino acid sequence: CASSLVNTEAFF.

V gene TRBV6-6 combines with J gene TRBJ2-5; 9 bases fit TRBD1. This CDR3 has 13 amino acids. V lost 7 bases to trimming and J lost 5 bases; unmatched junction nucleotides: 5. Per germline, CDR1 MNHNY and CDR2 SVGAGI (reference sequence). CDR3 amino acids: CASIDRGMETQYF. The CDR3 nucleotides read TGTGCCAGCATCGACAGGGGGATGGAGACCCAGTACTTC.

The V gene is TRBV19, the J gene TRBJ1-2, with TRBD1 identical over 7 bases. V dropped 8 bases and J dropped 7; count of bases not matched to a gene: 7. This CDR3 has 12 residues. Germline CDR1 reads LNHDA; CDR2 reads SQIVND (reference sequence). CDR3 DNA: TGTGCCAGTGGACACAGGGGCTCTGGCTACACCTTC. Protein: CASGHRGSGYTF.

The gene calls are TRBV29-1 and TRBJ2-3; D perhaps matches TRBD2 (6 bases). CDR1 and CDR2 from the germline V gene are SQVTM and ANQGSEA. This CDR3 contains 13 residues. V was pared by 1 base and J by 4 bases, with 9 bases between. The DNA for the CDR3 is TGCAGCGTTGAAGGGGGGGTCTCAGATACGCAGTATTTT. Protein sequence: CSVEGGVSDTQYF.

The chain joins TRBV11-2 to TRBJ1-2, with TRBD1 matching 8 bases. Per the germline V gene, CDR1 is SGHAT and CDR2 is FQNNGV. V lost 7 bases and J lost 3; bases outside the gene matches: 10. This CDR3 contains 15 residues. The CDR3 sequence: CASNSGTGDYYGYTF. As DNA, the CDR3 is TGTGCCAGCAACTCCGGGACAGGAGACTACTATGGCTACACCTTC.

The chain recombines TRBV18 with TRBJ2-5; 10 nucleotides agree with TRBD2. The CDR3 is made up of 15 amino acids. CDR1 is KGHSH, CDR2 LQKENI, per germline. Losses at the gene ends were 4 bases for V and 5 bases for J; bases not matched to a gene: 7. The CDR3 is CASSLSGGRAETQYF. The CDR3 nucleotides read TGTGCCAGCTCACTTAGCGGGGGGAGAGCGGAGACCCAGTACTTC.

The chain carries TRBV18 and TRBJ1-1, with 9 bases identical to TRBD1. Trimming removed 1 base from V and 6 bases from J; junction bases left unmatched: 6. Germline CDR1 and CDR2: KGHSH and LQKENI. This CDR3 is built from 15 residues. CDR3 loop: CASSPLSGQGSEAFF. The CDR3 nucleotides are TGTGCCAGCTCACCACTATCGGGACAGGGTTCTGAAGCTTTCTTT.

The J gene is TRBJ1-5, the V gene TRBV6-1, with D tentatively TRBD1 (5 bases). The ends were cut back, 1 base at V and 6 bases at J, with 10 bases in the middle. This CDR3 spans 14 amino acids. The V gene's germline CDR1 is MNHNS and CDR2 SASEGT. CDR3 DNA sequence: TGTGCCAGCAGTGAAGGGGGGGGTGGTCAGCCCCAGCATTTT. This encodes CASSEGGGGQPQHF.

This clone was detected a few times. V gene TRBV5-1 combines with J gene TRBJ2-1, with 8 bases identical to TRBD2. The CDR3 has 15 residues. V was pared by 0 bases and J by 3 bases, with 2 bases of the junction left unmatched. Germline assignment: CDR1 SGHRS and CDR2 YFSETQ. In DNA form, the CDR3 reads TGCGCCAGCAGCTTGGTCGGGGGGGGCTACAATGAGCAGTTCTTC. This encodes CASSLVGGGYNEQFF.

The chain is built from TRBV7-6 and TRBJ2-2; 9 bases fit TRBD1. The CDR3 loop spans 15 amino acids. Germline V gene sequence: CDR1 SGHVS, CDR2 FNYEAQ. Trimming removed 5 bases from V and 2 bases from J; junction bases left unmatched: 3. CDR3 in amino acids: CASSPDRGNTGELFF. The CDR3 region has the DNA TGTGCCAGCAGCCCGGACAGGGGTAACACCGGGGAGCTGTTTTTT.

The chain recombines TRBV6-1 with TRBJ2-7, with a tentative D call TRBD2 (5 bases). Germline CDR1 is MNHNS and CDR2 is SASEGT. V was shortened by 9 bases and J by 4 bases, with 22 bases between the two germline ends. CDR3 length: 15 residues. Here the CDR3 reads CASTPRGRFDYEQYF. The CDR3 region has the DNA TGTGCCAGTACACCCCGAGGGCGTTTTGATTACGAGCAGTACTTC.

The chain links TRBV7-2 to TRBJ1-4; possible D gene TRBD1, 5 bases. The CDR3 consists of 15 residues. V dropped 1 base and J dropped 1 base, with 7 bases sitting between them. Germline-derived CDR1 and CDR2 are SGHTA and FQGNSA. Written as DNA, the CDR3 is TGTGCCAGCAGCTTAGGGGGGGAAACTAATGAAAAACTGTTTTTT. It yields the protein CASSLGGETNEKLFF.

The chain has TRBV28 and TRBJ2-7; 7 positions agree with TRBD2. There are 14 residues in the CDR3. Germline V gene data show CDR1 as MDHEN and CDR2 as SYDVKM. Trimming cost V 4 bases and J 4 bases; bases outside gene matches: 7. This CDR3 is CASSSRDYPYEQYF. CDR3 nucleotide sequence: TGTGCCAGCAGTTCCCGGGACTACCCATACGAGCAGTACTTC.

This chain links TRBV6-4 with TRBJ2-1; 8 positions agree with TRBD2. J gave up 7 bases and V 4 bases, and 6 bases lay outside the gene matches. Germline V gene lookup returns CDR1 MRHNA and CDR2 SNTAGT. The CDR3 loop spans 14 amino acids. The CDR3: CASSAAGESNEQFF. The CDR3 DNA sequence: TGTGCCAGCAGTGCAGCGGGAGAGTCAAATGAGCAGTTCTTC.

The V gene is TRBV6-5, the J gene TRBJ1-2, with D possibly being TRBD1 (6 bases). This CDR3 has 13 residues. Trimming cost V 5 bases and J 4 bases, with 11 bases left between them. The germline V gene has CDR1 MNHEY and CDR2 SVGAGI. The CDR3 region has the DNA TGTGCCAGCAGTGGACAGTCGAGCTATGGCTACACCTTC. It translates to CASSGQSSYGYTF.